Here is one T cell receptor beta chain with its context. CDR1 is SNHLY and CDR2 is FYNNEI in the germline V gene. This CDR3 contains 17 residues. V trimming: 1 base; J trimming: 1 base; junction bases outside the gene matches: 8. The data belong to a study of blood T cell repertoires in COVID-19. Study as a whole: Sites across the United States, Italy and Spain contributed samples from acute and convalescent COVID-19.

Assignment of participants to cohorts was predicated upon participant-reported clinical history. Per the authors' pipeline: For nucleated cells, counts were estimated from reference gene primer amplification. Libraries were prepared by immunoSEQ multiplex PCR; TCRdb keeps only in-frame clonotypes and omits some of them. That table furnishes V, J and clone size, whereas the DNA furnished D and trimming. The repertoire holds around 250,000 clones, roughly 88% seen once, with 1.5% to 2% in the top ten. This TCR was sampled from a woman aged 45 to 65 who had recovered from COVID-19. The rearrangement links TRBV2 to TRBJ2-7; the match to TRBD1 covers 9 bases. The sample taken for sequencing was PBMCs or T cells enriched from blood (not recorded which). CDR3 DNA: TGTGCCAGCAGTGAAGTGGGGACCGGGACAGGGTCCTACGAGCAGTACTTC. Translated: CASSEVGTGTGSYEQYF.